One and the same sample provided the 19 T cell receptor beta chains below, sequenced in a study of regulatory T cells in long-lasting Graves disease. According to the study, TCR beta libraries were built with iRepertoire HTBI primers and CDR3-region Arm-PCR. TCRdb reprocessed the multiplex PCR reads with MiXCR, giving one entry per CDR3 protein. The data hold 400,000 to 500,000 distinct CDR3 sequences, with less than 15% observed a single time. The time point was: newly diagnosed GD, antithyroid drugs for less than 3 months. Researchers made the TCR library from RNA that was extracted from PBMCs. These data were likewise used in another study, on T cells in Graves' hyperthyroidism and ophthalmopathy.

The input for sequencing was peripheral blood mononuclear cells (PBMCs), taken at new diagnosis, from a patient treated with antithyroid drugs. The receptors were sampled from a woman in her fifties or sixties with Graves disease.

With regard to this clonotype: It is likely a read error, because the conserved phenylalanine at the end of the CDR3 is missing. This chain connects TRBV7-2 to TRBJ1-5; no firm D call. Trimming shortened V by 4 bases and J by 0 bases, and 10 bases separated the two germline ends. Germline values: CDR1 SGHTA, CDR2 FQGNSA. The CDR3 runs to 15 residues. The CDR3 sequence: CASSSRDNSNQPQHS. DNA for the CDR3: TGTGCCAGCAGCTCAAGGGATAATAGCAATCAGCCCCAGCATTCT.

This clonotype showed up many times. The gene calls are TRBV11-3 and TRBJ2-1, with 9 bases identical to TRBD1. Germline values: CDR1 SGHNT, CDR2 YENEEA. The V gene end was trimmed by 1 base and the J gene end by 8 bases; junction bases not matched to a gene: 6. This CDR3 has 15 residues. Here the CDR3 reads CASSLGQGVLDEQFF. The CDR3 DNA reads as TGTGCCAGCAGCTTAGGACAGGGGGTCCTCGATGAGCAGTTCTTC.

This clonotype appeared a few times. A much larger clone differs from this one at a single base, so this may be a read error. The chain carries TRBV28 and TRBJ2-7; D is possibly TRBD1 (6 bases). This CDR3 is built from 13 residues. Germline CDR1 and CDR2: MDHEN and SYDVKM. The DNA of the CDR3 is TGTGTCAGCGTGAGGACAGCTACCTACGAGCAGTACTTC. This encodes CVSVRTATYEQYF.

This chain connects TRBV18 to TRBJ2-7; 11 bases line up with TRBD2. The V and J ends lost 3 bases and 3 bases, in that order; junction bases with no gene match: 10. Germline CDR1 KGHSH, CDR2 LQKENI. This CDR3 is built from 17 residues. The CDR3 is CASSPFKSSGRGYEQYF. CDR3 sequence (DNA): TGTGCCAGCTCACCCTTTAAAAGTAGCGGGAGGGGCTACGAGCAGTACTTC. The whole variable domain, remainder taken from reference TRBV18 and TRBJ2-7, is NAGVMQNPRHLVRRRGQEARLRCSPMKGHSHVYWYRQLPEEGLKFMVYLQKENIIDESGMPKERFSAEFPKEGPSILRIQQVVRGDSAAYFCASSPFKSSGRGYEQYFGPGTRLTVT.

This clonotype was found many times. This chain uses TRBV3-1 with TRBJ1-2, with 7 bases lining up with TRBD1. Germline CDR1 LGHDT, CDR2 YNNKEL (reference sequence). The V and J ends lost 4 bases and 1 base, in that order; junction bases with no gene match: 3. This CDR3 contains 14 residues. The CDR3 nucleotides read TGTGCCAGCAGCCTAGGACAGGTTAACTATGGCTACACCTTC. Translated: CASSLGQVNYGYTF.

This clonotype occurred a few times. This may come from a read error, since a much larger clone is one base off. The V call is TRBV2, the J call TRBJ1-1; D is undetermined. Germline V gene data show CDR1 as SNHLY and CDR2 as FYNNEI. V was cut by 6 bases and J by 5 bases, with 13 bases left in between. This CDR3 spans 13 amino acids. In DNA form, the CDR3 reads TGTGCCAGCAGGTCCTATCCTTCAACTGAAGCTTTCTTT. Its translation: CASRSYPSTEAFF.

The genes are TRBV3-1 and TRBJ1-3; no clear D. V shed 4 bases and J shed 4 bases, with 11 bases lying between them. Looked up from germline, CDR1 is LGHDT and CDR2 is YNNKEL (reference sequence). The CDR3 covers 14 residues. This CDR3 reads CASSRATYGNTIYF. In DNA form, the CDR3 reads TGTGCCAGCAGCCGGGCGACCTACGGAAACACCATATATTTT.

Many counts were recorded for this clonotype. CDR3 sequence reads: CASSTGQPGNTIYF. CDR3 bases: TGTGCCAGCAGTACTGGACAGCCTGGAAACACCATATATTTT. The V call is TRBV12-3 or TRBV12-4, the J call TRBJ1-3; the D gene is possibly TRBD1 (6 bases). The CDR3 runs to 14 residues. The germline V and J ends were trimmed by 5 bases and 2 bases, with 10 bases remaining between them.

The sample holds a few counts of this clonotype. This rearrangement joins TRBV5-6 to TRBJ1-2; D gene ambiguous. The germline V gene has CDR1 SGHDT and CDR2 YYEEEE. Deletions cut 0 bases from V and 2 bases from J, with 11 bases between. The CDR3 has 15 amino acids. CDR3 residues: CASSLGHSENYGYTF. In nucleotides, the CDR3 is TGTGCCAGCAGCTTGGGACACTCGGAGAACTATGGCTACACCTTC.

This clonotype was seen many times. The chain's CDR3 is CSARRLAGGRAGELFF. The DNA for the CDR3 is TGCAGTGCTAGGAGGCTAGCGGGCGGACGGGCCGGGGAGCTGTTTTTT. The rearrangement links TRBV20-1 to TRBJ2-2; 8 bases agree with TRBD2. CDR3 length: 16 amino acids. Per germline, CDR1 DFQATT and CDR2 SNEGSKA (reference sequence). Germline trimming cut 3 bases from V and 6 bases from J; bases unmatched to any gene: 12.

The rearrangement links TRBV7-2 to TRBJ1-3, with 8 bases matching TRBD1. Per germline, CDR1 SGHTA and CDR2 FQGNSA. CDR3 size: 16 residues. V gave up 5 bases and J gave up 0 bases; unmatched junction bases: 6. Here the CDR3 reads CASSATQGGSGNTIYF. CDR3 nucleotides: TGTGCCAGCAGCGCCACACAGGGGGGCTCTGGAAACACCATATATTTT.

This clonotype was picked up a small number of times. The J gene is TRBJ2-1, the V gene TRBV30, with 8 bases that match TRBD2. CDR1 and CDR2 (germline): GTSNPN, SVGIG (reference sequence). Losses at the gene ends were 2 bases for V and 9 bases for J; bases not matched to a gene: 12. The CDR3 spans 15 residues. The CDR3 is CAWSKAGRGDREQFF. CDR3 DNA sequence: TGTGCCTGGAGTAAAGCGGGGCGGGGGGATCGTGAGCAGTTCTTC.

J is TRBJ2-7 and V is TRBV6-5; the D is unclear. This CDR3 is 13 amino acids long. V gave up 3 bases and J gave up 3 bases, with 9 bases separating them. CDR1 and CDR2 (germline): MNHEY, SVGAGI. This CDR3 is CASSYNRNYEQYF. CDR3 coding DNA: TGTGCCAGCAGTTATAACAGAAACTACGAGCAGTACTTC.

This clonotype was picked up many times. Here the CDR3 reads CASSSPLGETQYF. CDR3 in DNA: TGTGCCAGCAGCTCACCACTGGGGGAGACCCAGTACTTC. This rearrangement joins TRBV12-3 or TRBV12-4 to TRBJ2-5, with no clear D. This CDR3 has 13 amino acids. V lost 6 bases and J lost 5, with 13 bases in between.

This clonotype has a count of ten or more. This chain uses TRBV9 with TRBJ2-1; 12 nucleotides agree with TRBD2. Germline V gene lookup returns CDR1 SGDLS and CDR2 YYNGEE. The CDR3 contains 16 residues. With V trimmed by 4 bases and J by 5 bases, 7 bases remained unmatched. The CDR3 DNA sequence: TGTGCCAGCAGCACCCTAGCGGGAGGGCCCCACAATGAGCAGTTCTTC. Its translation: CASSTLAGGPHNEQFF.

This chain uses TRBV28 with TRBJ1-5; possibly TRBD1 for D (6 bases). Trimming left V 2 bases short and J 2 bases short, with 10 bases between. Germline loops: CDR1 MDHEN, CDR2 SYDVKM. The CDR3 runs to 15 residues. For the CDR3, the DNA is TGTGCCAGCAGTTTAAAGCCAGGGGGCAATCAGCCCCAGCATTTT. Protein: CASSLKPGGNQPQHF.

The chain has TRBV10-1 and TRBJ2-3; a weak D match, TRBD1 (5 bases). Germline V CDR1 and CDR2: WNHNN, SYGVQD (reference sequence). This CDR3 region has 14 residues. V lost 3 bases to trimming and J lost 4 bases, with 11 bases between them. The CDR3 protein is CASSDGQGADTQYF. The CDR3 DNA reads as TGCGCCAGCAGTGACGGGCAGGGCGCAGATACGCAGTATTTT.

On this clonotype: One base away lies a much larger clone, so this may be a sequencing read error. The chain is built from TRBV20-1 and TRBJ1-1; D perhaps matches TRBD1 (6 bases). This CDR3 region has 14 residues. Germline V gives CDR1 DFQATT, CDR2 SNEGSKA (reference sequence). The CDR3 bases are TGCAGTGCTCAAACTGCTCAGGGGAACGCTGAAGCTTTCTTT. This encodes CSAQTAQGNAEAFF.

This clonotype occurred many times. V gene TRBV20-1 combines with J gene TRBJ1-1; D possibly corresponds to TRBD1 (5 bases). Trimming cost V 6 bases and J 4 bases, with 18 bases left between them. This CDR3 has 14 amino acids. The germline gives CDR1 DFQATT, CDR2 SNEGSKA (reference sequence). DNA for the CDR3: TGCAGTGCCAAGGTTGCGGGGCTGGGCACTGAAGCTTTCTTT. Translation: CSAKVAGLGTEAFF.